The source of this T cell receptor beta chain is a study of blood T cells in healthy people across ages. Through a sample-barcoded 5' primer and a J-beta primer mix, a second PCR was run for about 6 to 11 cycles. Each cDNA was tagged by a template-switch adaptor containing 12 random nucleotides. TCRdb redid the calling of the 5' RACE reads with MiXCR, one entry per CDR3 protein. The table shows about 1.5 million distinct CDR3 sequences, with 42% occurring only once. In the case of this clonotype: The antigen remains unidentified.

Regarding the study as a whole: Long-lived donors carried more naive CD4+ cells and greater diversity than aged donors. PBMCs left unsorted prevented a conclusive naive versus antigen-experienced comparison.

The source is a woman between 18 and 29 years old in good health. The source material was blood.

CDR3 coding DNA: TGTGCCAGCAGTTACACATTAAATCAGCCCCAGCATTTT. This sequence encodes CASSYTLNQPQHF. This chain uses TRBV6-5 with TRBJ1-5; D ambiguous. Per germline, CDR1 MNHEY and CDR2 SVGAGI. The CDR3 contains 13 residues. V lost 2 bases and J 4 bases, leaving 6 bases between the germline ends.